This T cell receptor (beta chain) was sequenced for a study of OX40 agonist ivuxolimab in advanced cancers. On the study more broadly: Across the patients, intravenous ivuxolimab was delivered every 2 weeks at 0.01 to 10 mg/kg. General study points: Among the lowest peripheral clonal expansion occurred in 0.1-3.0 mg/kg partial responders.

Germline CDR1 LNHDA, CDR2 SQIVND (reference sequence). CDR3 length equals 12 residues. The V gene lost 2 bases and the J gene lost 4 bases, with 5 bases spanning the gap. With regard to this clone: What it binds is unknown.

The table came from immunoSEQ multiplex PCR; TCRdb's copy has only in-frame clones and leaves some out. The table lists approximately 25,000 clones, roughly 77% of them singletons, with 18% in the top ten. The gene calls are TRBV19 and TRBJ1-2; D not resolved. Sequenced material: CD4+ or CD8+ T cells sorted from blood, taken in a trial of the OX40 agonist ivuxolimab. The receptor comes from an adult with an advanced solid tumor such as melanoma, head and neck, liver or kidney cancer. CDR3 residues: CASSISVYGYTF. CDR3 nucleotide sequence: TGTGCCAGTAGTATAAGCGTCTATGGCTACACCTTC.